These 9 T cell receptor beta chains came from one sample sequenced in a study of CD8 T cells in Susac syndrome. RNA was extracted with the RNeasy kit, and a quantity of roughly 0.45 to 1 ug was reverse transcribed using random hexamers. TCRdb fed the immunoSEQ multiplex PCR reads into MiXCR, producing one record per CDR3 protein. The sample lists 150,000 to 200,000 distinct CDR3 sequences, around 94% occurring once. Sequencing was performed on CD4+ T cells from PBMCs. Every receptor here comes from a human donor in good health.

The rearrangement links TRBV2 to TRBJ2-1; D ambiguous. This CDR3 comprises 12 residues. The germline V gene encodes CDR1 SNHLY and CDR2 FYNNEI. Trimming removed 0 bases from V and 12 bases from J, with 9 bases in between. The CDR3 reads CASSEASVGQFF. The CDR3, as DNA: TGTGCCAGCAGTGAAGCTTCCGTTGGGCAGTTCTTC. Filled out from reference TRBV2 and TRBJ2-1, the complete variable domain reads EPEVTQTPSHQVTQMGQEVILRCVPISNHLYFYWYRQILGQKVEFLVSFYNNEISEKSEIFDDQFSVERPDGSNFTLKIRSTKLEDSAMYFCASSEASVGQFFGPGTRLTVL.

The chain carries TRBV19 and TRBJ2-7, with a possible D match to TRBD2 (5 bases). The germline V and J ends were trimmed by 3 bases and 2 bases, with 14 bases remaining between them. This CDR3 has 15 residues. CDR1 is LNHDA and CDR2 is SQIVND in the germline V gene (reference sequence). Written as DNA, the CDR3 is TGTGCCAGTAGTATCGTCCTGATGGAGGCCTACGAGCAGTACTTC. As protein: CASSIVLMEAYEQYF.

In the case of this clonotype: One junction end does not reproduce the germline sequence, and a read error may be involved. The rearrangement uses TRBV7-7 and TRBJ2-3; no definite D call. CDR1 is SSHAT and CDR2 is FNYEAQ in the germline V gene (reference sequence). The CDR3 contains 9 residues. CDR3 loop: CASTDTQYF. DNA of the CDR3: TGTGCTAGCACAGATACGCAGTATTTT.

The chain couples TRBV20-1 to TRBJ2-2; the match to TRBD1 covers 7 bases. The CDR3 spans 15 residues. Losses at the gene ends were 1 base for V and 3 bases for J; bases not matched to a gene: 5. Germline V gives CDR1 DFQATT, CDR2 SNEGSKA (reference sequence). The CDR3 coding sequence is TGCAGTGCTAGAGCCGGGACAGACCACACCGGGGAGCTGTTTTTT. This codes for CSARAGTDHTGELFF.

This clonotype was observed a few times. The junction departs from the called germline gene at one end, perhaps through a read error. CDR3 DNA: TGTGCCAGCAGCCTAGCCCCGGGGGGGGGAGAGACCCAGTACTTC. The encoded protein is CASSLAPGGGETQYF. The chain joins TRBV7-2 to TRBJ2-5; 8 bases agree with TRBD2. CDR1 and CDR2 from the germline V gene are SGHTA and FQGNSA. The CDR3 spans 15 residues. Using reference TRBV7-2 and TRBJ2-5 for the parts outside the CDR3, the full variable domain is GAGVSQSPSNKVTEKGKDVELRCDPISGHTALYWYRQSLGQGLEFLIYFQGNSAPDKSGLPSDRFSAERTGGSVSTLTIQRTQQEDSAVYLCASSLAPGGGETQYFGPGTRLLVL.

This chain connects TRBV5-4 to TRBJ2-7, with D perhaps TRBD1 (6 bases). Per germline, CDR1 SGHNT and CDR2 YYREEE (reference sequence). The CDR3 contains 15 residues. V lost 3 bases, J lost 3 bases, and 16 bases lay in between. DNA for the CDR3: TGTGCCAGCAGCTCCCCTAGTGAGGGGGACTACGAGCAGTACTTC. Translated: CASSSPSEGDYEQYF.

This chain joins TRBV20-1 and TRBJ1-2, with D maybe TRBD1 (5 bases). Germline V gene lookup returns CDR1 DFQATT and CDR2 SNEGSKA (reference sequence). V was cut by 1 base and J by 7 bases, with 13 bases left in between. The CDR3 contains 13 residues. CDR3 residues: CSARAGRSSGYTF. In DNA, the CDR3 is TGCAGTGCTAGAGCGGGACGCTCTAGTGGCTACACCTTC.

This CDR3 is CSARDRGRGQPQHF. CDR3 DNA: TGCAGTGCTAGGGACAGGGGGCGCGGACAGCCCCAGCATTTT. The rearrangement uses TRBV20-1 and TRBJ1-5; 11 bases agree with TRBD1. Germline CDR1 and CDR2: DFQATT and SNEGSKA (reference sequence). There are 14 residues in the CDR3. After removal of 3 bases from V and 7 bases from J, the junction contained 5 bases not matched to a gene.

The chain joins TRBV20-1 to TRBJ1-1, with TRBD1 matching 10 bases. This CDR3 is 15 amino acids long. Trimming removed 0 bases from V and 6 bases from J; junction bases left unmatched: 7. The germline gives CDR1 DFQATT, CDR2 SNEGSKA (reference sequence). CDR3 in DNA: TGCAGTGCTAGAGATAGGGGACAGGGGTTCGCTGAAGCTTTCTTT. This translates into CSARDRGQGFAEAFF.